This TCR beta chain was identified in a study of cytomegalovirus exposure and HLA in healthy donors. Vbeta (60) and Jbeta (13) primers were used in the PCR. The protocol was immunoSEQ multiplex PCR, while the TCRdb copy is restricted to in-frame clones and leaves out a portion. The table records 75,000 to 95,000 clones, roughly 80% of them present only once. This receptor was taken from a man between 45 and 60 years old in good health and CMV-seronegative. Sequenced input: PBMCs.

The CDR3 nucleotides read TGTGCCAGCAGTGAAGCGAGCATAACCTACGAGCAGTACTTC. Residues: CASSEASITYEQYF. The chain is built from TRBV6-1 and TRBJ2-7; D is undetermined. The CDR3 covers 14 residues. Trimming stripped 0 bases from V and 2 bases from J, with 8 bases between. The germline V gene has CDR1 MNHNS and CDR2 SASEGT.